The 9 T cell receptor beta chains below all came from one sample that was sequenced in a study of control samples from healthy donors and cancer patients. Sequenced by immunoSEQ multiplex PCR; TCRdb stores in-frame clones only, minus some. The sample consists of some 150,000 clones, about 93% of them appearing once. The sequencing input was blood. The receptors were gathered from a woman aged 55-69 years in good health.

The genes are TRBV5-1 and TRBJ2-5; 7 nucleotides agree with TRBD1. Germline values: CDR1 SGHRS, CDR2 YFSETQ. With V trimmed by 0 bases and J by 5 bases, 4 bases remained unmatched. The CDR3 spans 14 residues. CDR3 in DNA: TGCGCCAGCAGCTTGGGACAGGGATGGGAGACCCAGTACTTC. Translation: CASSLGQGWETQYF.

This chain connects TRBV9 to TRBJ1-2, with 7 bases matching TRBD1. Looked up from germline, CDR1 is SGDLS and CDR2 is YYNGEE. CDR3 size: 10 residues. The junction had 3 bases not matched to a gene; V was cut back by 9 bases and J by 7 bases. The chain's CDR3 is CAIQGGGYTF. The CDR3 coding sequence is TGTGCCATTCAGGGGGGTGGCTACACCTTC. Combining the CDR3 with reference TRBV9 and TRBJ1-2 gives the whole variable domain DSGVTQTPKHLITATGQRVTLRCSPRSGDLSVYWYQQSLDQGLQFLIQYYNGEERAKGNILERFSAQQFPDLHSELNLSSLELGDSALYFCAIQGGGYTFGSGTRLTVV.

V gene TRBV19 combines with J gene TRBJ2-1, with 8 positions matching TRBD2. Germline loops: CDR1 LNHDA, CDR2 SQIVND (reference sequence). V shed 6 bases, J shed 0 bases, and the junction held 4 bases outside the gene matches. The CDR3 has 15 residues. CDR3 residues: CASRRGVTSYNEQFF. The CDR3 DNA reads as TGTGCCAGTAGGCGGGGGGTCACCTCCTACAATGAGCAGTTCTTC.

The chain recombines TRBV6-5 with TRBJ1-6; a possible D gene is TRBD1 (5 bases). The CDR3 has 16 residues. The germline gives CDR1 MNHEY, CDR2 SVGAGI. Trimming cost V 2 bases and J 0 bases, with 8 bases left between them. The CDR3 sequence: CASSYKRGSYNSPLHF. DNA of the CDR3: TGTGCCAGCAGTTACAAAAGGGGCTCCTATAATTCACCCCTCCACTTT.

V is TRBV19 and J is TRBJ2-1, with no clear D. There are 15 residues in the CDR3. V was pared by 5 bases and J by 7 bases, with 18 bases between. Per the germline V gene, CDR1 is LNHDA and CDR2 is SQIVND (reference sequence). CDR3 sequence reads: CASSVGPGSSNEQFF. Here the CDR3 DNA reads TGTGCCAGTAGTGTTGGACCCGGGTCCTCGAATGAGCAGTTCTTC. Filled out from reference TRBV19 and TRBJ2-1, the complete variable domain reads DGGITQSPKYLFRKEGQNVTLSCEQNLNHDAMYWYRQDPGQGLRLIYYSQIVNDFQKGDIAEGYSVSREKKESFPLTVTSAQKNPTAFYLCASSVGPGSSNEQFFGPGTRLTVL.

The rearrangement links TRBV23-1 to TRBJ1-1; weak D call: TRBD1 (5 bases). TRBV23-1 falls under the ORF class, with uncertain function. V lost 9 bases, J lost 5 bases, and 19 bases lay in between. There are 14 residues in the CDR3. The DNA of the CDR3 is TGCGCCAGGCTCCCGGGGGGGGAAGGGACTGAAGCTTTCTTT. Residues: CARLPGGEGTEAFF.

J is TRBJ1-2 and V is TRBV9; 8 bases line up with TRBD1. Germline assignment: CDR1 SGDLS and CDR2 YYNGEE. The CDR3 covers 14 residues. V lost 3 bases and J lost 3; bases outside the gene matches: 4. CDR3 protein: CASSAGQGDYGYTF. The CDR3 nucleotides are TGTGCCAGCAGCGCCGGACAGGGTGACTATGGCTACACCTTC.

The chain is built from TRBV12-3 or TRBV12-4 and TRBJ1-1; a possible D gene is TRBD1 (6 bases). This CDR3 contains 13 residues. The ends were cut back, 3 bases at V and 6 bases at J, with 11 bases in the middle. CDR3 DNA sequence: TGTGCCAGCAGTTTCAACAGGGCTTCTGAAGCTTTCTTT. Its translation: CASSFNRASEAFF.

The CDR3: CAWSVLRGTGNYGYTF. CDR3 sequence (DNA): TGTGCCTGGAGTGTACTGAGGGGGACAGGTAACTATGGCTACACCTTC. The chain couples TRBV30 to TRBJ1-2; 8 positions agree with TRBD1. Germline V gives CDR1 GTSNPN, CDR2 SVGIG (reference sequence). The junction had 7 bases not matched to a gene; V was cut back by 0 bases and J by 1 base. The CDR3 spans 16 residues.